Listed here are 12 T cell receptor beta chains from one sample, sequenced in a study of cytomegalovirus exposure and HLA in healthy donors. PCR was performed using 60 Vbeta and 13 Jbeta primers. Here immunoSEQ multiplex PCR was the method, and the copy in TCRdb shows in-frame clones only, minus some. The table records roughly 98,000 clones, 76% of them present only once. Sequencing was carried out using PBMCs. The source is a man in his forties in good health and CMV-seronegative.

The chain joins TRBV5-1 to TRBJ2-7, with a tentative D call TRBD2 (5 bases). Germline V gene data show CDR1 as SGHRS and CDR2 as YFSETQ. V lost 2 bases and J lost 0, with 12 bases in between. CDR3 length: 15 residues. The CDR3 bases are TGCGCCAGCAGCTTTGGGCTAGCCCACTCCTACGAGCAGTACTTC. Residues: CASSFGLAHSYEQYF.

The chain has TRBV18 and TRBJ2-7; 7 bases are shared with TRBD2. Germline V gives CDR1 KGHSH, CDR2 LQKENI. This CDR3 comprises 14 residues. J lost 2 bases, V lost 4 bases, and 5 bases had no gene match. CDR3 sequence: CASSQAGLAYEQYF. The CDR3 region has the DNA TGTGCCAGCTCACAGGCCGGACTAGCCTACGAGCAGTACTTC. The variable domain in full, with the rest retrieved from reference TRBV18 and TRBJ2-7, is NAGVMQNPRHLVRRRGQEARLRCSPMKGHSHVYWYRQLPEEGLKFMVYLQKENIIDESGMPKERFSAEFPKEGPSILRIQQVVRGDSAAYFCASSQAGLAYEQYFGPGTRLTVT.

CDR3 nucleotide sequence: TGTGCCAGCTCACCCAGGGGGCTATCTACGAACACCGGGGAGCTGTTTTTT. Protein: CASSPRGLSTNTGELFF. V is TRBV18 and J is TRBJ2-2, with 8 bases aligning to TRBD1. Trimming cost V 3 bases and J 0 bases; bases outside gene matches: 6. This CDR3 is built from 17 residues. The V gene's germline CDR1 is KGHSH and CDR2 LQKENI.

CDR3 bases: TGTGCCAGCTCACCAAGCCGTCCCGGGACAGGGAATAGGGCTAACTATGGCTACACCTTC. The encoded protein is CASSPSRPGTGNRANYGYTF. This chain connects TRBV18 to TRBJ1-2; TRBD1 matches 9 bases. V lost 2 bases and J lost 0; bases outside the gene matches: 16. This CDR3 spans 20 amino acids. CDR1 is KGHSH and CDR2 is LQKENI in the germline V gene.

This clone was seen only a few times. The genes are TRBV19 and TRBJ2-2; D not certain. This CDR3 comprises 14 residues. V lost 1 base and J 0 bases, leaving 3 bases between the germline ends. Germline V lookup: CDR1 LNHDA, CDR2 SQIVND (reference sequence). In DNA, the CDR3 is TGTGCCAGTAGTATAGCGGCGAACACCGGGGAGCTGTTTTTT. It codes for CASSIAANTGELFF.

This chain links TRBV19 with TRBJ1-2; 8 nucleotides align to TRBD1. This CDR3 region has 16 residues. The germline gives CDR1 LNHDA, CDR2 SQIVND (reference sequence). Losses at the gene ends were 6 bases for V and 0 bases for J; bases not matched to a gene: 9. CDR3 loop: CASRVQGGRSNYGYTF. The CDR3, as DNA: TGTGCCAGTAGAGTACAGGGGGGGAGATCTAACTATGGCTACACCTTC.

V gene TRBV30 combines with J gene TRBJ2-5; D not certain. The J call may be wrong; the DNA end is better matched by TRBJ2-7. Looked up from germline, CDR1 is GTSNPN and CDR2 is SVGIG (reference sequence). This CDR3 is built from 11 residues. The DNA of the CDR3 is TGTGCCTGGAGTTTAGACTACGAGCAGTACTTC. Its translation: CAWSLDYEQYF.

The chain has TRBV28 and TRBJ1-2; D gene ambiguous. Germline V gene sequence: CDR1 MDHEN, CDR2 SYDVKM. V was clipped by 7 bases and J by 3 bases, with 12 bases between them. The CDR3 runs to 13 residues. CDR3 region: CASTPGHYYGYTF. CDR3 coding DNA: TGTGCCAGCACCCCAGGCCATTACTATGGCTACACCTTC.

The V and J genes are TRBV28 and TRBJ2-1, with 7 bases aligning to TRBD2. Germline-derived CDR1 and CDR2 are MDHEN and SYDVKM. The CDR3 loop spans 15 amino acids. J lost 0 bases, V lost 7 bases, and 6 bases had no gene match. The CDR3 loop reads CASTTGGSSYNEQFF. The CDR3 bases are TGTGCCAGCACCACCGGCGGGAGCTCCTACAATGAGCAGTTCTTC.

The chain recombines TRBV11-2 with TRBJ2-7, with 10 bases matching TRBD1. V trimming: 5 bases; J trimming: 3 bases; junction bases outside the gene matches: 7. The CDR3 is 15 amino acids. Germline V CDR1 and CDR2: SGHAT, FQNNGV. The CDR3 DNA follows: TGTGCCAGCAGCATACACCGGGACAGGGGCTACGAGCAGTACTTC. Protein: CASSIHRDRGYEQYF.

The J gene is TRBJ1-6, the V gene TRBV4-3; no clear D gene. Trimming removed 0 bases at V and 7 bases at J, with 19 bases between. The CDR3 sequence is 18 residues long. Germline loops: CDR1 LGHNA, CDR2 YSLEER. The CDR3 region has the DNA TGCGCCAGCAGCCAAGAAAAAGGAGGGCTGGATAGAAATTCACCCCTCCACTTT. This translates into CASSQEKGGLDRNSPLHF.

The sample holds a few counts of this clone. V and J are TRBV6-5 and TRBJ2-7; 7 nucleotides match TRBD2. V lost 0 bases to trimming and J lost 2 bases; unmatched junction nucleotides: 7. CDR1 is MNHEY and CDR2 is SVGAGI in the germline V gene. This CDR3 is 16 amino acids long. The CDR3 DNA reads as TGTGCCAGCAGTTACTCGGGGGGGGAGATAACCTACGAGCAGTACTTC. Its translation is CASSYSGGEITYEQYF.